These 21 T cell receptor beta chains were sequenced from one sample in a study of T cell responses to AZD1222 COVID-19 vaccine. Generated by immunoSEQ multiplex PCR, the TCRdb table keeps only in-frame clones and is missing some. The sample contains about 110,000 clones, roughly 91% of which appear only once. The sequences come from peripheral blood, collected 28 days after the second AZD1222 dose. The receptors were sampled from an adult who received the AZD1222 COVID-19 vaccine.

The chain carries TRBV4-1 and TRBJ2-7; 9 positions agree with TRBD2. This CDR3 is built from 16 residues. Trimming took 0 bases from V and 0 from J; bases not matched to a gene: 3. The V gene's germline CDR1 is MGHRA and CDR2 YSYEKL. CDR3 nucleotide sequence: TGCGCCAGCAGCCAAGAGCGGGGGGGTGGCTCCTACGAGCAGTACTTC. Protein: CASSQERGGGSYEQYF.

The chain uses TRBV7-6 and TRBJ2-7, with D possibly being TRBD1 (6 bases). The CDR3 loop spans 15 amino acids. V was clipped by 5 bases and J by 3 bases, with 17 bases between them. CDR1 is SGHVS, CDR2 FNYEAQ, per germline. Here the CDR3 reads CASSPTDSNNYEQYF. CDR3 nucleotide sequence: TGTGCCAGCAGCCCAACGGACAGTAACAACTACGAGCAGTACTTC.

The rearrangement uses TRBV7-2 and TRBJ1-6; 11 nucleotides line up with TRBD1. The CDR3 loop spans 15 amino acids. The V gene's germline CDR1 is SGHTA and CDR2 FQGNSA. J was trimmed by 7 bases and V by 4 bases; bases with no gene match: 3. As DNA, the CDR3 is TGTGCCAGCAGCTCAGGGACAGGGGGGAATTCACCCCTCCACTTT. It specifies CASSSGTGGNSPLHF.

The V gene is TRBV7-3, the J gene TRBJ2-7, with D perhaps given as TRBD1 or TRBD2 (5 bases each). Germline V CDR1 and CDR2: SGHTA, FQGTGA. V was cut by 1 base and J by 3 bases, with 19 bases left in between. This CDR3 has 17 residues. The CDR3 region has the DNA TGTGCCAGCAGCTTAAACCCCTACGGTGGGACCGACTACGAGCAGTACTTC. Protein: CASSLNPYGGTDYEQYF.

The V and J genes are TRBV24-1 and TRBJ2-5, with a tentative D call TRBD1 (6 bases). CDR1 and CDR2 from the germline V gene are KGHDR and SFDVKD. Trimming removed 5 bases at V and 5 bases at J, with 20 bases between. The CDR3 sequence is 16 residues long. The CDR3 region has the DNA TGTGCCACCAGTGGGACCACAGGGATAGGGGTCGAGACCCAGTACTTC. It yields the protein CATSGTTGIGVETQYF.

The rearrangement links TRBV29-1 to TRBJ2-1; a weak D match, TRBD2 (7 bases). V dropped 7 bases and J dropped 8 bases, with 15 bases sitting between them. CDR3 length equals 12 residues. Germline CDR1 SQVTM, CDR2 ANQGSEA. CDR3 coding DNA: TGCAGCGCCTATAAGGGGGGGGATGAGCAGTTCTTC. Translation: CSAYKGGDEQFF.

J is TRBJ1-5 and V is TRBV6-6; 8 nucleotides line up with TRBD1. The V segment lost 5 bases and the J segment 1 base; nucleotides outside the gene matches: 4. CDR3 size: 15 residues. The germline CDR1 and CDR2 sequences are MNHNY and SVGAGI (reference sequence). The CDR3: CASSPTGGSNQPQHF. The CDR3 coding sequence is TGTGCCAGCAGTCCTACAGGGGGAAGCAATCAGCCCCAGCATTTT.

Note on this clone: The CDR3 does not close with the conserved phenylalanine or tryptophan, likely indicating a read error. The DNA is left out, because the CDR3 cannot be placed on it with certainty; the CDR3 is given as TCRdb lists it. The chain couples TRBV20-1 to TRBJ1-2. The CDR3 contains 9 residues when both ends are counted. Per germline, CDR1 DFQATT and CDR2 SNEGSKA (reference sequence). Here the CDR3 reads CSAGGTSIH.

In its sample, this clone was seen once. This chain's CDR3 is CASDQGAIRNTIYF. The CDR3 DNA reads as TGTGCTAGTGATCAGGGGGCTATCCGAAACACCATATATTTT. The J gene is TRBJ1-3, the V gene TRBV12-5; 8 positions agree with TRBD1. The CDR3 is 14 amino acids. V gave up 7 bases and J gave up 5 bases; unmatched junction bases: 7. Germline V gene sequence: CDR1 LGHNT, CDR2 FRNRAP.

The sample holds a few counts of this clone. V gene TRBV21-1 combines with J gene TRBJ1-4; TRBD1 reflects the table's D call only, with no check against the DNA. TRBV21-1 is a listed pseudogene. The CDR3 spans 17 residues. The CDR3 nucleotides read TGTGCCAGCAGCAAATCTTTCGACAGGGAGGAAGGTGAAAAACTGTTTTTT. Amino acids: CASSKSFDREEGEKLFF.

This clone was observed a single time. The V call is TRBV18, the J call TRBJ2-5; 9 bases line up with TRBD2. The CDR3 has 14 amino acids. V was clipped by 6 bases and J by 5 bases; unmatched bases: 7. Looked up from germline, CDR1 is KGHSH and CDR2 is LQKENI. This CDR3 reads CASSPGTSKETQYF. The CDR3 DNA reads as TGTGCCAGCTCTCCTGGGACTAGCAAGGAGACCCAGTACTTC.

V and J are TRBV27 and TRBJ2-2; D call uncertain. V gave up 4 bases and J gave up 3 bases, with 6 bases separating them. This CDR3 contains 13 residues. Germline V gene sequence: CDR1 MNHEY, CDR2 SMNVEV (reference sequence). CDR3 residues: CASSSWDTGELFF. CDR3 DNA: TGTGCCAGCAGTTCATGGGACACCGGGGAGCTGTTTTTT.

This chain connects TRBV7-6 to TRBJ2-3; the match to TRBD2 covers 11 bases. Germline lookup yields CDR1 SGHVS and CDR2 FNYEAQ. CDR3 size: 19 residues. Trimming took 2 bases from V and 0 from J; bases not matched to a gene: 10. The CDR3 here is CASSLTPLLAGESTDTQYF. Written as DNA, the CDR3 is TGTGCCAGCAGCTTAACCCCACTACTAGCGGGGGAGAGCACAGATACGCAGTATTTT.

This chain joins TRBV3-1 (or the pseudogene TRBV3-2) and TRBJ2-7; 9 bases match TRBD2. With 2 bases clipped from V and 4 bases from J, the junction kept 0 bases outside the gene matches. CDR1 and CDR2 (germline): LGHDT, YNNKEL (reference sequence). The CDR3 loop spans 13 amino acids. The CDR3 spells CASSQLAGYEQYF. In DNA form, the CDR3 reads TGTGCCAGCAGCCAACTAGCGGGGTACGAGCAGTACTTC.

The rearrangement uses TRBV7-8 and TRBJ2-3; D gene ambiguous. Germline assignment: CDR1 SGHVS and CDR2 FQNEAQ. The CDR3 loop spans 11 amino acids. V was clipped by 5 bases and J by 2 bases, with 2 bases between them. Here the CDR3 reads CASSPTDTQYF. The CDR3 nucleotides read TGTGCCAGCAGCCCCACAGATACGCAGTATTTT.

V is TRBV19 and J is TRBJ1-4; D is unresolved. V dropped 10 bases and J dropped 2 bases, with 20 bases sitting between them. Germline V gives CDR1 LNHDA, CDR2 SQIVND (reference sequence). This CDR3 is built from 16 residues. The CDR3 loop is CATHPGLGRTNEKLFF. The DNA of the CDR3 is TGTGCCACCCATCCCGGACTGGGGAGGACTAATGAAAAACTGTTTTTT.

The J gene is TRBJ2-7, the V gene TRBV2, with D perhaps matching TRBD1 or TRBD2 (5 bases each). The germline gives CDR1 SNHLY, CDR2 FYNNEI. V lost 8 bases, J lost 4 bases, and 18 bases lay in between. CDR3 length: 14 residues. The CDR3 sequence is CASWRLGELYEQYF. Here the CDR3 DNA reads TGTGCCAGCTGGAGGTTAGGGGAATTGTACGAGCAGTACTTC.

V gene TRBV2 combines with J gene TRBJ1-2, with D maybe TRBD1 (5 bases). The V gene lost 4 bases and the J gene lost 7 bases, with 25 bases spanning the gap. This CDR3 is built from 17 residues. Germline V gene data show CDR1 as SNHLY and CDR2 as FYNNEI. The CDR3 reads CASSAWSGGSPVGGYTF. The CDR3 DNA follows: TGTGCCAGCAGTGCGTGGTCTGGGGGTAGTCCCGTGGGTGGCTACACCTTC.

This chain joins TRBV7-3 and TRBJ2-1; D might be TRBD2 (6 bases). The CDR3 is 13 amino acids. The V gene's germline CDR1 is SGHTA and CDR2 FQGTGA. Trimming shortened V by 5 bases and J by 5 bases, and 10 bases separated the two germline ends. Written as DNA, the CDR3 is TGTGCCAGCAGCCGGGGACTGGACAATGAGCAGTTCTTC. Its translation is CASSRGLDNEQFF.

This sequence joins TRBV2 and TRBJ1-5, with TRBD1 identical over 9 bases. CDR3 length: 18 amino acids. CDR1 and CDR2 from the germline V gene are SNHLY and FYNNEI. The ends lost 1 base at V and 4 bases at J; junction bases unmatched: 11. The CDR3 loop is CASSEEGTGWNQNQPQHF. CDR3 DNA: TGTGCCAGCAGTGAAGAGGGGACAGGGTGGAATCAAAATCAGCCCCAGCATTTT.

The V gene is TRBV3-1 (or the pseudogene TRBV3-2), the J gene TRBJ2-7, with 8 nucleotides matching TRBD1. V was pared by 5 bases and J by 7 bases, with 7 bases of the junction left unmatched. Germline-derived CDR1 and CDR2 are LGHDT and YNNKEL (reference sequence). The CDR3 is made up of 13 amino acids. The CDR3 DNA reads TGTGCCAGCAGCAATCAGGGGGCGGGAGAGCAGTACTTC. Translated, it gives CASSNQGAGEQYF.